This T cell receptor beta chain was sequenced in a study of T cell repertoires in cytomegalovirus infection. Looking at the study overall: Signatures in public TCR beta sequences pointed to both CMV infection and matching HLA type. Study results and caveats: Cumulative public TCR beta family frequency identified carriers of CMV plus the relevant HLA. Clonotype analysis showed dominance of the ex vivo response by HLA-C-restricted CMV-specific TCR beta clonotypes.

The CDR3 covers 13 residues. Germline V gene data show CDR1 as MNHNY and CDR2 as SVGAGI (reference sequence). Comment on this clonotype: Its specificity is not known. It may be a read error: a sequence one base away is much more abundant.

TCRdb reprocessed the reads via MiXCR and lists one record per CDR3 protein. The sample records roughly 49,000 distinct CDR3 sequences, roughly 20% being singletons. The rearrangement uses TRBV6-6 and TRBJ2-1, with TRBD2 matching 9 bases. The sequenced sample was PBMCs, sequenced either directly or after in vitro stimulation (not recorded which). This clonotype originated in a human donor in good health (CMV status not recorded). Some clones in this sample may be carry-over from other donors' samples. CDR3 loop: CARSYLAGGMQFF. The CDR3 DNA is TGTGCCCGCAGTTACTTGGCGGGAGGGATGCAGTTCTTC.